A selection of T cell receptor beta chains follows, all from one sample in a study of beta chain features in type 1 diabetes. The protocol was immunoSEQ multiplex PCR, while the TCRdb copy is restricted to in-frame clones and leaves out a portion. The data contain a few hundred thousand clones, 15% to 20% of them singletons. The specimen was naive CD4+ T cells from blood. Source of these receptors: a young woman in good health. Each CDR3 is given with its conserved first and last residue. A D gene is named only where the DNA matches it firmly. Only some rows state a clone size, as once, few, many or a class for expanded clones.

few | . | TRBJ2-3 | TRBV5-4 | CASSRYRDTQYF | TGTGCCAGCAGCCGATACAGGGATACGCAGTATTTT
few | . | TRBJ1-5 | TRBV7-9 | CASSLVEGQPQHF | TGTGCCAGCAGCTTAGTGGAGGGACAGCCCCAGCATTTT
few | . | TRBJ1-4 | TRBV15 | CATSRDGQGGNEKLFF | TGTGCCACCAGCAGAGATGGTCAGGGAGGGAATGAAAAACTGTTTTTT
few | TRBD2 | TRBJ2-7 | TRBV4-2 | CASSQDQAGGRNEQYF | TGTGCCAGCAGCCAAGATCAAGCGGGAGGGCGGAACGAGCAGTACTTC
few | TRBD1 | TRBJ1-1 | TRBV30 | CAWSAAGGPNTEAFF | TGTGCCTGGAGTGCGGCAGGGGGACCGAACACTGAAGCTTTCTTT
few | TRBD1 | TRBJ2-2 | TRBV4-3 | CASSQVLGQGAGELFF | TGCGCCAGCAGCCAAGTACTAGGACAGGGCGCCGGGGAGCTGTTTTTT
. | TRBD2 | TRBJ2-3 | TRBV7-6 | CASSQRTSGLTDTQYF | TGTGCCAGCAGCCAGCGGACTAGCGGACTCACAGATACGCAGTATTTT
few | . | TRBJ1-1 | TRBV9 | CASSSMGGIAEAFF | TGTGCCAGCAGCAGTATGGGGGGTATTGCTGAAGCTTTCTTT
few | TRBD1 | TRBJ2-5 | TRBV5-1 | CASSSSGGWETQYF | TGCGCCAGCAGCTCTTCAGGGGGTTGGGAGACCCAGTACTTC
. | . | TRBJ1-1 | TRBV7-8 | CASSSQASLNTEAFF | TGTGCCAGCAGCTCCCAAGCGTCACTGAACACTGAAGCTTTCTTT
. | . | TRBJ2-7 | TRBV5-1 | CASSLTGTSYEQYF | TGCGCCAGCAGCTTGACAGGGACCTCCTACGAGCAGTACTTC
. | . | TRBJ1-3 | TRBV7-9 | CASSLEGSGNTIYF | TGTGCCAGCAGTCTAGAGGGTTCTGGAAACACCATATATTTT
few | TRBD2 | TRBJ2-7 | TRBV30 | CAWALKTSGRYEQYF | TGTGCCTGGGCCCTTAAGACTAGCGGGAGATACGAGCAGTACTTC
few | TRBD2 | TRBJ2-1 | TRBV9 | CASSVAAGGSYNEQFF | TGTGCCAGCAGCGTAGCAGCGGGAGGATCCTACAATGAGCAGTTCTTC
. | TRBD1 | TRBJ1-2 | TRBV30 | CAWSDNRGSPYGYTF | TGTGCCTGGAGCGATAACAGGGGGAGCCCCTATGGCTACACCTTC
. | . | TRBJ1-3 | TRBV7-2 | CASSLDRAGNTIYF | TGTGCCAGCAGCTTAGACAGGGCTGGAAACACCATATATTTT
. | . | TRBJ1-1 | TRBV9 | CASSVGPGVETEAFF | TGTGCCAGCAGCGTAGGTCCAGGGGTGGAAACTGAAGCTTTCTTT
few | TRBD1 | TRBJ1-5 | TRBV18 | CASAATGGDNQPQHF | TGTGCCAGCGCGGCGACAGGGGGGGACAATCAGCCCCAGCATTTT
. | TRBD2 | TRBJ2-1 | TRBV11-2 | CASSLEGAGGSYNEQFF | TGTGCCAGCAGCTTAGAGGGGGCGGGAGGCTCCTACAATGAGCAGTTCTTC
. | TRBD2 | TRBJ2-5 | TRBV7-9 | CASSFKKLAGAQETQYF | TGTGCCAGCAGCTTTAAAAAACTAGCGGGGGCACAAGAGACCCAGTACTTC
once | . | TRBJ1-2 | TRBV5-4 | CASSLDYYGYTF | TGTGCCAGCAGCTTAGACTATTATGGCTACACCTTC
few | TRBD1 | TRBJ1-2 | TRBV7-9 | CASSFTGDGYTF | TGTGCCAGCAGCTTCACAGGGGACGGCTACACCTTC
. | . | TRBJ2-3 | TRBV4-3 | CASSQDFGGLTDTQYF | TGCGCCAGCAGCCAAGATTTCGGCGGACTCACAGATACGCAGTATTTT
few | . | TRBJ1-1 | TRBV29-1 | CSVELSVNTEAFF | TGCAGCGTTGAATTGTCCGTGAACACTGAAGCTTTCTTT
few | TRBD2 | TRBJ2-3 | TRBV30 | CAWSGTSGAWSTDTQYF | TGTGCCTGGAGCGGGACTAGCGGGGCCTGGAGCACAGATACGCAGTATTTT
. | TRBD2 | TRBJ2-1 | TRBV9 | CASTRTGTSNEQFF | TGTGCCAGCACCCGGACCGGGACTAGCAATGAGCAGTTCTTC
few | . | TRBJ1-2 | TRBV6-6 | CASGGTGVRGYTF | TGTGCCAGCGGGGGGACGGGGGTAAGAGGCTACACCTTC
few | . | TRBJ1-1 | TRBV6-5 | CASSKLNTEAFF | TGTGCCAGCAGTAAGCTAAACACTGAAGCTTTCTTT
few | . | TRBJ2-7 | TRBV11-3 | CASSLLGGEQYF | TGTGCCAGCAGCTTGTTGGGGGGCGAGCAGTACTTC
. | TRBD2 | TRBJ2-5 | TRBV7-2 | CASSLTGGPETQYF | TGTGCCAGCAGCTTAACGGGAGGTCCGGAGACCCAGTACTTC
. | TRBD2 | TRBJ2-1 | TRBV30 | CAWARGLAANEQFF | TGTGCCTGGGCCAGGGGACTAGCGGCCAATGAGCAGTTCTTC
. | TRBD2 | TRBJ2-3 | TRBV9 | CASQGSGVDTQYF | TGTGCCTCCCAGGGTAGCGGGGTAGATACGCAGTATTTT
. | TRBD1 | TRBJ2-7 | TRBV18 | CASSPGTGGVYEQYF | TGTGCCAGCTCACCAGGGACAGGGGGTGTCTACGAGCAGTACTTC
. | . | TRBJ1-2 | TRBV5-1 | CASSLRGDYGYTF | TGCGCCAGCAGCTTAAGGGGCGACTATGGCTACACCTTC
few | TRBD2 | TRBJ2-7 | TRBV19 | CASNEASGEYEQYF | TGTGCCAGTAATGAAGCTAGCGGAGAGTACGAGCAGTACTTC
few | . | TRBJ2-1 | TRBV4-1 | CASSPRDIRLPNEQFF | TGCGCCAGCAGTCCTAGGGACATAAGGTTGCCCAATGAGCAGTTCTTC
. | . | TRBJ2-5 | TRBV7-8 | CASSLRDFQETQYF | TGTGCCAGCAGCCTACGGGACTTCCAAGAGACCCAGTACTTC
. | . | TRBJ2-1 | TRBV5-1 | CASSETTYNEQFF | TGCGCCAGCAGCGAGACTACCTACAATGAGCAGTTCTTC
few | . | TRBJ2-1 | TRBV19 | CASSMRGKEQFF | TGTGCCAGTAGTATGCGAGGGAAGGAGCAGTTCTTC
once | . | TRBJ1-5 | TRBV5-6 | CASSFHRDQPQHF | TGTGCCAGCAGCTTCCATCGGGATCAGCCCCAGCATTTT
few | TRBD1 | TRBJ2-6 | TRBV5-1 | CASSPGTGSSGANVLTF | TGCGCCAGCAGCCCCGGGACAGGGAGCTCTGGGGCCAACGTCCTGACTTTC
. | . | TRBJ2-3 | TRBV7-2 | CASSYRSLGSTDTQYF | TGTGCCAGCAGCTATCGGTCTCTAGGTAGCACAGATACGCAGTATTTT
few | . | TRBJ2-7 | TRBV14 | CASSQDFSGLRSYEQYF | TGTGCCAGCAGCCAAGACTTCTCAGGGCTTCGCTCCTACGAGCAGTACTTC
once | . | TRBJ1-1 | TRBV29-1 | CSVRTRGLNTEAFF | TGCAGCGTGCGTACCAGGGGACTAAACACTGAAGCTTTCTTT
. | . | TRBJ2-3 | TRBV19 | CASSIDARWSGTDTQYF | TGTGCCAGTAGTATAGACGCCCGGTGGTCCGGCACAGATACGCAGTATTTT
. | . | TRBJ1-1 | TRBV30 | CAWSRLTEAFF | TGTGCCTGGAGCAGACTCACTGAAGCTTTCTTT
. | TRBD1 | TRBJ2-6 | TRBV27 | CASRRDRGTANVLTF | TGTGCCAGCAGGAGGGACAGGGGGACTGCCAACGTCCTGACTTTC
few | . | TRBJ2-7 | TRBV30 | CAWSERVSGVRNEQYF | TGTGCCTGGAGCGAGCGGGTTAGTGGGGTAAGGAACGAGCAGTACTTC
. | . | TRBJ1-1 | TRBV11-2 | CASSPRRDGEAFF | TGTGCCAGCAGCCCAAGGCGGGACGGTGAAGCTTTCTTT
. | . | TRBJ1-3 | TRBV18 | CASSLSGTRTGNTIYF | TGTGCCAGCTCACTCTCCGGGACAAGAACGGGAAACACCATATATTTT
. | . | TRBJ2-7 | TRBV15 | CATSRDIQEGEQYF | TGTGCCACCAGCAGAGATATCCAGGAGGGAGAGCAGTACTTC